Presented here are 25 T cell receptor beta chains from one specimen sequenced in a study of technical replicates of blood from four donors. Libraries were prepared by immunoSEQ multiplex PCR; TCRdb keeps only in-frame clonotypes and omits some of them. The sample contains over 85,000 clones, around 96% of which appear only once. The sequencing input was T cells isolated from PBMCs. These receptor sequences come from a human donor in good health.

J is TRBJ1-3 and V is TRBV6-5; 7 nucleotides align to TRBD1. The CDR3 length is 14 residues. Unmatched junction bases numbered 3, after V lost 5 bases and J lost 2 bases. Germline V gene data show CDR1 as MNHEY and CDR2 as SVGAGI. The CDR3 reads CASSLGTAGNTIYF. CDR3 nucleotide sequence: TGTGCCAGCAGTCTAGGGACAGCTGGAAACACCATATATTTT.

CDR3 sequence: CAWSSPIVNSYNEQFF. CDR3 nucleotide sequence: TGTGCCTGGAGTTCCCCCATAGTAAACTCCTACAATGAGCAGTTCTTC. The chain has TRBV30 and TRBJ2-1; D is unresolved. Looked up from germline, CDR1 is GTSNPN and CDR2 is SVGIG (reference sequence). The CDR3 length is 16 residues. V was trimmed by 2 bases and J by 0 bases, leaving 14 bases between them. Complete variable domain (other parts from reference TRBV30 and TRBJ2-1): SQTIHQWPATLVQPVGSPLSLECTVEGTSNPNLYWYRQAAGRGLQLLFYSVGIGQISSEVPQNLSASRPQDRQFILSSKKLLLSDSGFYLCAWSSPIVNSYNEQFFGPGTRLTVL.

The chain is built from TRBV9 and TRBJ1-2; TRBD1 agrees at 10 bases. Germline CDR1 is SGDLS and CDR2 is YYNGEE. Trimming took 4 bases from V and 5 from J; bases not matched to a gene: 5. The CDR3 sequence is 14 residues long. In DNA, the CDR3 is TGTGCCAGCAGCATTCAGGACAGGGGGTATGGCTACACCTTC. Translated: CASSIQDRGYGYTF. Full variable domain (rest looked up from reference TRBV9 and TRBJ1-2): DSGVTQTPKHLITATGQRVTLRCSPRSGDLSVYWYQQSLDQGLQFLIQYYNGEERAKGNILERFSAQQFPDLHSELNLSSLELGDSALYFCASSIQDRGYGYTFGSGTRLTVV.

This chain uses TRBV27 with TRBJ2-1; 8 bases are a match to TRBD1. This CDR3 has 15 residues. Trimming removed 4 bases from V and 10 bases from J; junction bases left unmatched: 12. CDR1 MNHEY and CDR2 SMNVEV come from the germline V gene (reference sequence). CDR3 sequence reads: CASSSGTGNYGEQFF. As DNA, the CDR3 is TGTGCCAGCAGTTCCGGGACAGGCAACTACGGAGAGCAGTTCTTC.

The J gene is TRBJ2-2, the V gene TRBV30; a weak D match, TRBD1 (6 bases). Germline-derived CDR1 and CDR2 are GTSNPN and SVGIG (reference sequence). This CDR3 spans 14 amino acids. With 6 bases removed from V and 0 bases from J, the gap between germline ends came to 11 bases. The CDR3 bases are TGTGCCTGTCCCGGGACATCGAACACCGGGGAGCTGTTTTTT. Its protein is CACPGTSNTGELFF.

The rearrangement links TRBV27 to TRBJ1-2; tentative D call: TRBD1 (5 bases). CDR1 is MNHEY, CDR2 SMNVEV, per germline (reference sequence). The CDR3 is 13 residues long. The V and J ends lost 3 bases and 6 bases respectively, with 11 bases between them. CDR3 amino acids: CASSFQGGNGYTF. CDR3 nucleotides: TGTGCCAGCAGTTTTCAGGGAGGTAATGGCTACACCTTC.

The chain combines TRBV7-9 with TRBJ2-3; D perhaps matches TRBD1 (5 bases). Between the trimmed V and J ends, which lost 7 bases and 7 bases, there was a span of 21 bases. This CDR3 comprises 15 residues. Germline lookup yields CDR1 SEHNR and CDR2 FQNEAQ (reference sequence). Here the CDR3 reads CASTPRRQSLNTQYF. The CDR3 nucleotides are TGTGCCAGCACCCCCCGTAGACAGTCTCTAAATACGCAGTATTTT.

The genes are TRBV18 and TRBJ1-3; a weak D match, TRBD1 (5 bases). Germline values: CDR1 KGHSH, CDR2 LQKENI. The ends were cut back, 6 bases at V and 1 base at J, with 13 bases in the middle. The CDR3 consists of 15 residues. CDR3 region: CASSELQGSGNTIYF. CDR3 sequence (DNA): TGTGCCAGCTCGGAACTCCAGGGATCTGGAAACACCATATATTTT.

This chain uses TRBV7-9 with TRBJ2-5; 9 bases match TRBD1. The CDR3 covers 14 residues. Germline V gene lookup returns CDR1 SEHNR and CDR2 FQNEAQ (reference sequence). Losses at the gene ends were 5 bases for V and 4 bases for J; bases not matched to a gene: 5. The DNA for the CDR3 is TGTGCCAGCAGCGAACAGGGGGCGAGAGAGACCCAGTACTTC. It is translated as CASSEQGARETQYF.

The J gene is TRBJ2-3, the V gene TRBV7-6, with a possible D match to TRBD2 (6 bases). The CDR3 is 15 residues long. V dropped 3 bases and J dropped 0 bases, with 10 bases sitting between them. The V gene's germline CDR1 is SGHVS and CDR2 FNYEAQ. The CDR3 here is CASSFAGLSTDTQYF. The CDR3 DNA reads TGTGCCAGCAGCTTTGCGGGGTTAAGCACAGATACGCAGTATTTT.

The chain recombines TRBV27 with TRBJ2-7; 8 bases fit TRBD1. The CDR3 runs 18 residues. V was pared by 0 bases and J by 5 bases, with 15 bases of the junction left unmatched. Germline CDR1 reads MNHEY; CDR2 reads SMNVEV (reference sequence). The CDR3 bases are TGTGCCAGCAGTTTATCCAAACTAGAGGACAGGGTTGTCCACGAGCAGTACTTC. Translating gives CASSLSKLEDRVVHEQYF.

This clone is a singleton in its sample. V usage is TRBV7-2 and J usage is TRBJ1-1; TRBD1 might be the D (5 bases). The CDR3 has 16 residues. The V gene lost 1 base and the J gene lost 7 bases, with 19 bases spanning the gap. CDR1 is SGHTA, CDR2 FQGNSA, per germline. For the CDR3, the DNA is TGTGCCAGCAGCTTAGTAGTGGGTGGGGGGAGAGGTGAAGCTTTCTTT. Residues: CASSLVVGGGRGEAFF.

This clone has only a few counts. V usage is TRBV5-1 and J usage is TRBJ1-1; the D is unclear. Germline assignment: CDR1 SGHRS and CDR2 YFSETQ. This CDR3 contains 14 residues. Trimming took 6 bases from V and 1 from J, leaving 13 bases between them. The CDR3 loop reads CASTPGLANTEAFF. CDR3 coding DNA: TGCGCCAGCACCCCGGGGTTGGCGAACACTGAAGCTTTCTTT.

J is TRBJ2-1 and V is TRBV11-3; D remains ambiguous. The CDR3 runs to 11 residues. V was trimmed by 2 bases and J by 9 bases, leaving 5 bases between them. Germline CDR1 and CDR2: SGHNT and YENEEA. Here the CDR3 DNA reads TGTGCCAGCAGCTTAATCGGTGAGCAGTTCTTC. This gives the protein CASSLIGEQFF.

The CDR3 sequence: CASSPLEDYGYTF. In DNA, the CDR3 is TGCGCCAGCAGCCCCCTAGAAGACTATGGCTACACCTTC. The rearrangement uses TRBV4-1 and TRBJ1-2; no firm D call. V shed 4 bases and J shed 3 bases, with 9 bases lying between them. CDR1 and CDR2 from the germline V gene are MGHRA and YSYEKL. This CDR3 region has 13 residues.

V is TRBV27 and J is TRBJ2-1, with TRBD2 identical over 7 bases. V was clipped by 1 base and J by 7 bases; unmatched bases: 10. Germline lookup yields CDR1 MNHEY and CDR2 SMNVEV (reference sequence). The CDR3 runs 16 residues. CDR3 sequence reads: CASSLLVVAGLNEQFF. CDR3 nucleotides: TGTGCCAGCAGTTTATTGGTCGTAGCGGGCCTAAATGAGCAGTTCTTC.

The chain combines TRBV29-1 with TRBJ1-1; 9 bases fit TRBD1. Germline V gene data show CDR1 as SQVTM and CDR2 as ANQGSEA. The CDR3 runs to 14 residues. J was trimmed by 7 bases and V by 6 bases; bases with no gene match: 12. In nucleotides, the CDR3 is TGCAGCGTAACAGGGGGCGAAGGGTTCAGTGAAGCTTTCTTT. It yields the protein CSVTGGEGFSEAFF.

The rearrangement uses TRBV19 and TRBJ2-2; a possible D gene is TRBD2 (5 bases). The CDR3 totals 16 residues. V dropped 1 base and J dropped 4 bases, with 13 bases sitting between them. The V gene's germline CDR1 is LNHDA and CDR2 SQIVND (reference sequence). Here the CDR3 DNA reads TGTGCCAGTAGTATAGGCTGGGGAGAAGGCACCGGGGAGCTGTTTTTT. This encodes CASSIGWGEGTGELFF.

This chain links TRBV28 with TRBJ2-7, with TRBD2 as a possible D gene (5 bases). This CDR3 has 12 residues. V gave up 7 bases and J gave up 2 bases, with 9 bases separating them. From germline, CDR1 is MDHEN and CDR2 SYDVKM. The CDR3 sequence is CASNRGTYEQYF. CDR3 nucleotide sequence: TGTGCCAGCAACCGGGGTACCTACGAGCAGTACTTC.

This sequence joins TRBV18 and TRBJ2-1, with D possibly matching TRBD2 (6 bases). From germline, CDR1 is KGHSH and CDR2 LQKENI. The CDR3 runs 13 residues. V was trimmed by 5 bases and J by 6 bases, leaving 11 bases between them. CDR3 amino acids: CASSGSGVNEQFF. As DNA, the CDR3 is TGTGCCAGCTCAGGGTCGGGGGTCAATGAGCAGTTCTTC. The full variable domain, rest sourced from reference TRBV18 and TRBJ2-1, is NAGVMQNPRHLVRRRGQEARLRCSPMKGHSHVYWYRQLPEEGLKFMVYLQKENIIDESGMPKERFSAEFPKEGPSILRIQQVVRGDSAAYFCASSGSGVNEQFFGPGTRLTVL.

V and J are TRBV21-1 and TRBJ2-7; the listed D gene, TRBD1, was not tested against the DNA. TRBV21-1 is a documented pseudogene. CDR3 length equals 17 residues. CDR3 DNA: TGTGCCAGCAGCATTCAAACAGGGGGCGCAGTAGGGTACGAGCAGTACTTC. Protein product: CASSIQTGGAVGYEQYF.

This clone was detected once. The V call is TRBV2, the J call TRBJ1-5; TRBD1 matches 7 bases. Per the germline V gene, CDR1 is SNHLY and CDR2 is FYNNEI. The V segment lost 7 bases and the J segment 11 bases; nucleotides outside the gene matches: 11. The CDR3 totals 13 residues. The CDR3 bases are TGTGCCAGCAATAGCGGGGACAGCCGGACCCAGCATTTT. Translating gives CASNSGDSRTQHF.

This clone appeared a single time. The rearrangement joins TRBV7-2 to TRBJ2-7; 7 positions agree with TRBD1. Per the germline V gene, CDR1 is SGHTA and CDR2 is FQGNSA. The CDR3 is 15 residues long. Trimming cost V 5 bases and J 2 bases; bases outside gene matches: 9. In nucleotides, the CDR3 is TGTGCCAGCAGCGTACAGGGGATTCTTCCCTACGAGCAGTACTTC. Amino acid sequence: CASSVQGILPYEQYF.

This chain uses TRBV27 with TRBJ2-3, with 9 positions matching TRBD2. V trimming: 3 bases; J trimming: 3 bases; junction bases outside the gene matches: 7. The CDR3 has 16 residues. Per germline, CDR1 MNHEY and CDR2 SMNVEV (reference sequence). The CDR3, as DNA: TGTGCCAGCAGTTTTGGTTGGGCGGGAGGGACAGATACGCAGTATTTT. Its protein product is CASSFGWAGGTDTQYF.

This clone was seen just once. The chain joins TRBV7-3 to TRBJ2-2, with no clear D. V gave up 0 bases and J gave up 3 bases, with 8 bases separating them. This CDR3 contains 15 residues. Germline values: CDR1 SGHTA, CDR2 FQGTGA. The DNA of the CDR3 is TGTGCCAGCAGCTTAACGCGGTCTCACACCGGGGAGCTGTTTTTT. It is translated as CASSLTRSHTGELFF. The whole variable domain, remainder taken from reference TRBV7-3 and TRBJ2-2, is GAGVSQTPSNKVTEKGKYVELRCDPISGHTALYWYRQSLGQGPEFLIYFQGTGAADDSGLPNDRFFAVRPEGSVSTLKIQRTERGDSAVYLCASSLTRSHTGELFFGEGSRLTVL.